A selection of T cell receptor beta chains follows, all from one sample in a study of T cell changes during pregnancy in multiple sclerosis. Using immunoSEQ multiplex PCR, the repertoire was profiled, and TCRdb retains in-frame clones only, with some absent. In the table there are some 40,000 clones, around 92% of which are singletons. This material consisted of CD8+ T cells from peripheral blood mononuclear cells, taken before pregnancy. All receptors derive from a female donor with multiple sclerosis, enrolled in a pregnancy study. CDR3s include the opening cysteine and the closing phenylalanine or tryptophan. A D gene is named only where the DNA matches it firmly. Only some rows state a clone size, as once, few, many or a class for expanded clones.

d_call clone_size j_call v_call cdr3_nt cdr3_aa
. . TRBJ2-1 TRBV4-1 TGCGCCAGCAGCCAGGGGCCCCTTGAGCAGTTCTTC CASSQGPLEQFF
TRBD2 . TRBJ2-1 TRBV6-4 TGTGCCAGCAGTGAGGCTAGCGGGAAGGGCTACAATGAGCAGTTCTTC CASSEASGKGYNEQFF
TRBD1 . TRBJ1-1 TRBV5-1 TGCGCCAGCAGCTTGAGGACAGGGTGGGAGGAAGCTTTCTTT CASSLRTGWEEAFF
. . TRBJ2-7 TRBV5-6 TGTGCCAGCAGCTTGGGAGTGGTCTACGAGCAGTACTTC CASSLGVVYEQYF
. once TRBJ1-2 TRBV9 TGTGCCAGCAGCGTATCTTCGGGGGGCAGGGATTATGGCTACACCTTC CASSVSSGGRDYGYTF
. once TRBJ2-5 TRBV9 TGTGCCAGCAGCGTAGATGATGGTCTTGGCGAGACCCAGTACTTC CASSVDDGLGETQYF
TRBD1 . TRBJ1-1 TRBV13 TGTGCCAGCAGCTTGGCCCCCTCACAGGGGTTGGTCACTGAAGCTTTCTTT CASSLAPSQGLVTEAFF
TRBD1 . TRBJ2-7 TRBV5-1 TGCGCCAGCAGAACAAGACAGGGGGCGGATTACGAGCAGTACTTC CASRTRQGADYEQYF
TRBD1 . TRBJ1-2 TRBV27 TGTGCCAGCAGTTTGCTCGGGACAGGGGAGCGCTATGGCTACACCTTC CASSLLGTGERYGYTF
. . TRBJ2-1 TRBV7-6 TGTGCCAGCAGCGGGGACTTACTCAATGAGCAGTTCTTC CASSGDLLNEQFF
. . TRBJ2-7 TRBV27 TGTGCCAGCAGTCCCACCCGCCAACAGGGGGGGGAGCAGTACTTC CASSPTRQQGGEQYF
TRBD1 once TRBJ2-7 TRBV5-6 TGTGCCAGCAGCCTACGTGGACAGGGCTCCTACGAGCAGTACTTC CASSLRGQGSYEQYF
. . TRBJ1-2 TRBV9 TGTGCCAGCAGCGTAGGGGGGGTTGACTATGGCTACACCTTC CASSVGGVDYGYTF
TRBD1 . TRBJ1-4 TRBV7-9 TGTGCCAGCAGCCCTAGACAGGGCCTCGAAAAACTGTTTTTT CASSPRQGLEKLFF
TRBD1 . TRBJ2-3 TRBV6-1 TGTGCCAGCAGTGAACTAGGGACAGCTAGAGGCACAGATACGCAGTATTTT CASSELGTARGTDTQYF
. . TRBJ2-3 TRBV7-2 TGTGCCAGCAGCCTCTTGGCCGGGTATGGGACAGATACGCAGTATTTT CASSLLAGYGTDTQYF
. . TRBJ1-1 TRBV9 TGTGCCAGCAGCGGGGGGGAGCGGTCCGAAGCTTTCTTT CASSGGERSEAFF
. . TRBJ2-5 TRBV7-2 TGTGCCAGCAGCCGGTGGGGGGGCCTCCAAGAGACCCAGTACTTC CASSRWGGLQETQYF
TRBD1 . TRBJ1-2 TRBV7-6 TGTGCCAGCAGCCCCAGGGGGCTGAACTATGGCTACACCTTC CASSPRGLNYGYTF
. once TRBJ1-1 TRBV5-1 TGCGCCAGCAGCATAGCGGGGTGGTCTGATTCTGAAGCTTTCTTT CASSIAGWSDSEAFF
. . TRBJ2-1 TRBV7-6 TGTGCCAGCAGCCCGGAGATCGATGAGCAGTTCTTC CASSPEIDEQFF
TRBD1 . TRBJ1-1 TRBV6-5 TGTGCCAGCGCCGGACAGGCCCCGAACACTGAAGCTTTCTTT CASAGQAPNTEAFF
TRBD1 once TRBJ1-5 TRBV15 TGTGCCACCAGCGCGGACAGGGGCGGCAATCAGCCCCAGCATTTT CATSADRGGNQPQHF
TRBD2 . TRBJ2-1 TRBV7-9 TGTGCCAGCAGTACTCCGGGACTAGGGGTTGAGCAGTTCTTC CASSTPGLGVEQFF
TRBD1 . TRBJ2-7 TRBV11-2 TGTGCCAGCAGCCATAAAACCGGGACAGGGCCTTACGAGCAGTACTTC CASSHKTGTGPYEQYF
. . TRBJ1-3 TRBV5-6 TGTGCCAGCAGCTGGGGGGAGAGGGGAGACCCTGGAAACACCATATATTTT CASSWGERGDPGNTIYF
. medium-sized TRBJ2-5 TRBV4-2 TGTGCCAGCAGCCCGGAACACAGGGCTTACCAAGAGACCCAGTACTTC CASSPEHRAYQETQYF
. . TRBJ1-4 TRBV5-4 TGTGCCAGCAGCCTCGGACAGGAAAAACTGTTTTTT CASSLGQEKLFF
TRBD1 . TRBJ1-4 TRBV5-8 TGTGCCAGCAGCTCTGAGTGGACAGGGGAGGATCGAGAAAAACTGTTTTTT CASSSEWTGEDREKLFF
. . TRBJ1-1 TRBV29-1 TGCAGCGTTGAAGGGGATATGAGGAGGACTGAAGCTTTCTTT CSVEGDMRRTEAFF
TRBD2 . TRBJ2-2 TRBV6-4 TGTGCCAGCAGTGAGACTAGCCCAAGCCGGGAGCTGTTTTTT CASSETSPSRELFF
TRBD2 . TRBJ2-4 TRBV5-1 TGCGCCAGCAGCTTAAATAGCGGGGGTTCTGGCATTCAGTACTTC CASSLNSGGSGIQYF
TRBD2 . TRBJ2-7 TRBV30 TGTGCCTGGAACCAGCGGGGGATCAACGAGCAGTACTTC CAWNQRGINEQYF
. once TRBJ1-5 TRBV5-8 TGTGCCAGCAGCTACTTTGCTCGATATCAGCCCCAGCATTTT CASSYFARYQPQHF
TRBD1 . TRBJ1-5 TRBV5-6 TGTGCCAGCAGCCCCCGGGACAGGCCCAATCAGCCCCAGCATTTT CASSPRDRPNQPQHF
. once TRBJ1-2 TRBV7-9 TGTGCCAGCAGCTCCCCGGGACTTCTGGGCGGTGGCTACACCTTC CASSSPGLLGGGYTF
TRBD1 . TRBJ1-1 TRBV28 TGTGCCAGCAGTATCTCCGGGACAGGGAGCACTGAAGCTTTCTTT CASSISGTGSTEAFF
. . TRBJ1-2 TRBV19 TGTGCCAGTCGAAAACCGACAACTAACTATGGCTACACCTTC CASRKPTTNYGYTF
TRBD1 once TRBJ2-1 TRBV11-2 TGTGCCAGCAGCCCACGCTCGGGACAGGGGGTGTGGAATGAGCAGTTCTTC CASSPRSGQGVWNEQFF
. . TRBJ1-1 TRBV27 TGTGCCAGCAGTTTAGTCAGGAACACTGAAGCTTTCTTT CASSLVRNTEAFF
TRBD1 . TRBJ1-1 TRBV12-5 TGTGCTAGTGCGATACAGGGGGAAGCTTTCTTT CASAIQGEAFF
TRBD2 . TRBJ2-5 TRBV5-5 TGTGCCAGCAGCTTGGATCTAGCGGGGGAAGAGACCCAGTACTTC CASSLDLAGEETQYF